The rows below give T cell receptor beta chains drawn from one sample of a study of T cells in Graves' hyperthyroidism and ophthalmopathy. TCRdb re-analysed the multiplex PCR reads in MiXCR, keeping a single row per CDR3 protein. The repertoire has 340,000 or so distinct CDR3 sequences, approximately 22% of them found once; the top ten carry less than 65%. The sample consisted of blood. These receptor sequences come from a woman between 45 and 65 years old with Graves' hyperthyroidism. Each CDR3 is given with its conserved first and last residue. D genes are given only for firm matches. Part of the rows lack a size; the others show once, few, many or a class for expanded clones.

13,TRBV19,TRBJ1-5,NA,NA,CASKGVWNQPQHF,TGTGCCAGTAAGGGGGTTTGGAATCAGCCCCAGCATTTT
15,TRBV10-3,TRBJ2-3,NA,NA,CAISNGLSRTDTQYF,TGTGCCATCAGTAACGGCCTTTCCCGCACAGATACGCAGTATTTT
16,TRBV7-6,TRBJ2-3,NA,few,CASSLFGGTSTDTQYF,TGTGCCAGCAGCTTATTCGGGGGAACTAGCACAGATACGCAGTATTTT
11,TRBV28,TRBJ1-1,NA,many,CASKSGTEAFF,TGTGCCAGCAAGAGTGGGACTGAAGCTTTCTTT
16,TRBV24-1,TRBJ2-1,TRBD2,NA,CATSDLQRGGGNEQFF,TGTGCCACCAGTGATTTGCAGCGCGGGGGGGGAAATGAGCAGTTCTTC
14,TRBV20-1,TRBJ1-5,NA,many,CSASGGRGSQPQHF,TGCAGTGCTAGTGGAGGGCGCGGTAGTCAGCCCCAGCATTTT
18,TRBV14,TRBJ2-2,TRBD2,many,CASSQEGLAGRQTGELFF,TGTGCCAGCAGCCAAGAAGGACTAGCGGGGAGGCAGACCGGGGAGCTGTTTTTT
15,TRBV2,TRBJ2-1,NA,many,CASSAWETAGNEQFF,TGTGCCAGCAGTGCGTGGGAGACGGCCGGCAATGAGCAGTTCTTC
12,TRBV20-1,TRBJ2-4,NA,NA,CSAWLASGIQYF,TGCAGTGCCTGGTTGGCTAGTGGCATTCAGTACTTC
14,TRBV20-1,TRBJ1-5,NA,few,CSATFRDTFQPQHF,TGCAGTGCTACTTTCCGGGACACATTTCAGCCCCAGCATTTT
13,TRBV20-1,TRBJ2-6,NA,NA,CSAGGVGANVLTF,TGCAGTGCTGGGGGAGTGGGGGCCAACGTCCTGACTTTC
15,TRBV7-2,TRBJ2-1,TRBD2,many,CASTLFSGGPNEQFF,TGTGCCAGCACCCTATTTAGCGGGGGGCCCAATGAGCAGTTCTTC
13,TRBV7-3,TRBJ1-4,NA,NA,CASSRTVNEKLFF,TGTGCCAGCAGCCGGACAGTAAATGAAAAACTGTTTTTT
17,TRBV5-6,TRBJ1-1,TRBD1,NA,CASSLEGGTGGNAEAFF,TGTGCCAGCAGCTTGGAGGGGGGGACAGGGGGCAACGCTGAAGCTTTCTTT
16,TRBV28,TRBJ2-5,TRBD2,NA,CASSLIQGGPQETQYF,TGTGCCAGCAGTTTGATTCAGGGAGGGCCACAAGAGACCCAGTACTTC
15,TRBV6-1,TRBJ1-5,NA,few,CASTPGLFSNQPQHF,TGTGCCAGCACGCCGGGACTTTTTAGCAATCAGCCCCAGCATTTT
12,TRBV2,TRBJ1-2,NA,few,CASSEGGRGYTF,TGTGCCAGCAGTGAGGGGGGACGAGGCTACACCTTC
16,TRBV7-9,TRBJ2-1,TRBD2,few,CASNLRGTSVYNEQFF,TGTGCCAGCAACCTTAGAGGGACTAGCGTATACAATGAGCAGTTCTTC
17,TRBV6-5,TRBJ2-1,TRBD2,many,CASSYSGLAGLYYEQFF,TGTGCCAGCAGTTACTCGGGGCTAGCGGGTCTCTACTATGAGCAGTTCTTC
14,TRBV5-1,TRBJ2-7,TRBD1,many,CASSRTGLYYEQYF,TGCGCCAGCAGCCGGACAGGGCTTTACTACGAGCAGTACTTC
15,TRBV28,TRBJ2-7,TRBD2,few,CASSSNSGKPYEQYF,TGTGCCAGCAGTTCAAATAGCGGGAAACCTTACGAGCAGTACTTC
20,TRBV27,TRBJ2-3,TRBD2,many,CASSLGRSILSGRLTDTQYF,TGTGCCAGCAGTTTGGGACGTTCAATTTTGAGCGGGAGGCTCACAGATACGCAGTATTTT
14,TRBV4-1,TRBJ1-4,TRBD1,NA,CASSPGTGVEKLFF,TGCGCCAGCAGCCCCGGGACAGGGGTTGAAAAACTGTTTTTT
16,TRBV28,TRBJ1-2,NA,NA,CASTFPEAGGTYGYTF,TGTGCCAGCACCTTCCCTGAGGCGGGGGGAACATATGGCTACACCTTC
11,TRBV28,TRBJ1-1,NA,many,CASSQNTEAFF,TGTGCCAGCAGTCAAAACACTGAAGCTTTCTTT
17,TRBV12-3/TRBV12-4,TRBJ1-5,NA,few,CASSAGQTISSNQPQHF,TGTGCCAGCAGTGCGGGACAAACAATTTCCAGCAATCAGCCCCAGCATTTT
12,TRBV2,TRBJ2-3,NA,NA,CASKLATDTQYF,TGTGCCAGCAAGCTAGCCACAGATACGCAGTATTTT
13,TRBV6-1,TRBJ2-1,TRBD2,few,CASRTTSVGEQFF,TGTGCCAGCAGAACGACTAGCGTCGGCGAGCAGTTCTTC
15,TRBV5-1,TRBJ1-1,NA,many,CASRPRRTLDTEAFF,TGCGCCAGCAGACCGAGACGGACGCTGGACACTGAAGCTTTCTTT
13,TRBV2,TRBJ1-6,NA,many,CASTGTSDSPLHF,TGTGCCAGCACGGGGACTTCGGATTCACCCCTCCACTTT
15,TRBV11-2,TRBJ2-1,TRBD2,many,CASRTGTSGRNEQFF,TGTGCCAGCAGAACCGGGACTAGCGGGAGGAATGAGCAGTTCTTC
13,TRBV29-1,TRBJ2-5,TRBD1,many,CSVDGQAEGTQYF,TGCAGCGTTGACGGACAGGCTGAGGGGACCCAGTACTTC
15,TRBV13,TRBJ2-5,NA,NA,CASTSLGQGGETQYF,TGTGCCAGCACCTCGCTGGGCCAGGGAGGAGAGACCCAGTACTTC
14,TRBV30,TRBJ2-7,NA,many,CAWSMDYPKDEQYF,TGTGCCTGGAGCATGGACTATCCAAAAGACGAGCAGTACTTC
15,TRBV2,TRBJ2-1,TRBD2,many,CASSGVAGVGNEQFF,TGTGCCAGCAGTGGGGTAGCGGGAGTCGGCAATGAGCAGTTCTTC
14,TRBV7-8,TRBJ2-5,NA,once,CASSSRACQETQYF,TGTGCCAGCAGCAGTAGAGCGTGCCAAGAGACCCAGTACTTC
17,TRBV6-1,TRBJ2-7,NA,many,CASSESLNNVGLNEQYF,TGTGCCAGCAGTGAATCTCTTAATAACGTAGGTCTCAACGAGCAGTACTTC
15,TRBV27,TRBJ2-1,NA,many,CASSPYSSSYNEQFF,TGTGCCAGCAGTCCGTACTCTAGCTCCTACAATGAGCAGTTCTTC
13,TRBV2,TRBJ2-1,NA,NA,CASSQSTGNEQFF,TGTGCCAGCAGCCAATCTACCGGTAATGAGCAGTTCTTC
14,TRBV20-1,TRBJ2-3,TRBD2,many,CSASTSGGTDTQYF,TGCAGTGCTAGTACTAGCGGGGGCACAGATACGCAGTATTTT
15,TRBV12-3/TRBV12-4,TRBJ1-4,NA,few,CASSLVSPTNEKLFF,TGTGCCAGCAGTTTAGTCAGCCCCACTAATGAAAAACTGTTTTTT
16,TRBV5-1,TRBJ2-2,TRBD2,many,CASSLLADADTGELFF,TGCGCCAGCAGCTTACTAGCGGATGCGGACACCGGGGAGCTGTTTTTT
11,TRBV3-1,TRBJ2-1,NA,NA,CASSQSVQKFF,TGTGCCAGCAGCCAGTCCGTCCAGAAGTTCTTC
14,TRBV5-8,TRBJ1-1,NA,many,CASSLGWRNTEAFF,TGTGCCAGCAGCTTGGGGTGGCGGAACACTGAAGCTTTCTTT
15,TRBV6-1,TRBJ2-3,TRBD2,NA,CASSGGGWAVDTQYF,TGTGCCAGCAGTGGGGGGGGGTGGGCGGTAGATACGCAGTATTTT
13,TRBV20-1,TRBJ1-5,NA,few,CSARGGSNQPQHF,TGCAGTGCTAGGGGGGGCAGCAATCAGCCCCAGCATTTT
17,TRBV7-8,TRBJ1-6,NA,many,CASSPHNRDRLNSPLHF,TGTGCCAGCAGCCCCCACAACAGAGACAGGCTTAATTCACCCCTCCACTTT